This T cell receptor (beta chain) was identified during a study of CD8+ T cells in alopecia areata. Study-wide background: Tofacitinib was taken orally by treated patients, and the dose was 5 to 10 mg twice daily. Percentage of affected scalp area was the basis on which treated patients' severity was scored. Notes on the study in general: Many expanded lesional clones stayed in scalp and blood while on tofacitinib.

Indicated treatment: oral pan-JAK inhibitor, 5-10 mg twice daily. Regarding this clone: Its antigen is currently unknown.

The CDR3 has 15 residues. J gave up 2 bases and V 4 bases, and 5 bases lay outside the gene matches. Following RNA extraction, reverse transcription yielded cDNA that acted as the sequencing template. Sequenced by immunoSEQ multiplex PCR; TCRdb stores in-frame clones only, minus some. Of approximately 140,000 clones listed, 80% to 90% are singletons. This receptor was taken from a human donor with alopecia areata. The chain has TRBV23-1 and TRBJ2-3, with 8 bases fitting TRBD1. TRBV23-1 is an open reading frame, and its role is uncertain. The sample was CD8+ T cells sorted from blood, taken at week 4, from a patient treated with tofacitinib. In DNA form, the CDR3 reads TGCGCCAGCAGTCGAGGACAGGGAACCACAGATACGCAGTATTTT. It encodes CASSRGQGTTDTQYF.